This T cell receptor beta chain comes out of a study of CD8 T cells in Susac syndrome. Regarding the study as a whole: As the study acknowledged, the number of individuals who were part of its TCR sequencing and HLA analysis was relatively small.

Concerning this clonotype: As yet, its antigen is unknown.

An input of roughly 0.45 to 1 ug of RNA was subjected to reverse transcription using random hexamers. Amplification of the TCR beta CDR3 was carried out by immunoSEQ multiplex PCR, which spanned a total of 54 Vbeta and 13 Jbeta segments. TCRdb called the immunoSEQ multiplex PCR reads again in MiXCR, with one record for every CDR3 protein. In the table there are about 180,000 distinct CDR3 sequences, approximately 96% of which are singletons. TEMRA cells underwent FACS enrichment and CD8+ and CD4+ T cells underwent negative isolation. Sequencing was done on a sample of CD4+ T cells from PBMCs. The sequence was collected from a human donor with multiple sclerosis.

CDR3 coding DNA: TGTGCCAGCAGTTTAAGTGAGACCACAGATACGCAGTATTTT. Protein sequence: CASSLSETTDTQYF. The chain has TRBV27 and TRBJ2-3; D is ambiguous. CDR1 is MNHEY, CDR2 SMNVEV, per germline (reference sequence). Trimming pared 2 bases from V and 2 bases from J, leaving 8 bases between. This CDR3 is built from 14 residues.